The next 27 T cell receptor beta chains were all read from a single sample in a study of OX40 agonist ivuxolimab in advanced cancers. Using immunoSEQ multiplex PCR, the repertoire was profiled, and TCRdb retains in-frame clones only, with some absent. The repertoire has some 100,000 clones, around 80% of them found once; the top ten carry around 1.1%. The specimen comprised CD4+ or CD8+ T cells sorted from blood, sampled in a trial of the OX40 agonist ivuxolimab. The source of these receptors is an adult with an advanced solid tumor such as melanoma, head and neck, liver or kidney cancer.

This clone was recorded only once. This chain links TRBV15 with TRBJ2-1; 9 nucleotides line up with TRBD2. V trimming: 1 base; J trimming: 9 bases; junction bases outside the gene matches: 7. The CDR3 loop spans 15 amino acids. Looked up from germline, CDR1 is LNHNV and CDR2 is YYDKDF (reference sequence). The CDR3 region has the DNA TGTGCCACCAGCAGAGGGGTGGCGGGGGGGCTTGAGCAGTTCTTC. It yields the protein CATSRGVAGGLEQFF.

V and J are TRBV11-2 and TRBJ2-7; the match to TRBD1 covers 8 bases. Trimming cost V 5 bases and J 3 bases; bases outside gene matches: 9. Per germline, CDR1 SGHAT and CDR2 FQNNGV. The CDR3 runs 15 residues. CDR3 amino acids: CASSPTGQGNYEQYF. DNA of the CDR3: TGTGCCAGCAGCCCCACAGGACAGGGCAACTACGAGCAGTACTTC.

The chain links TRBV2 to TRBJ2-3; 7 bases agree with TRBD1. The CDR3 totals 15 residues. V lost 4 bases and J lost 2; bases outside the gene matches: 6. CDR1 and CDR2 from the germline V gene are SNHLY and FYNNEI. The CDR3 spells CASSVGQSYTDTQYF. The CDR3 region has the DNA TGTGCCAGCAGTGTGGGACAGAGCTACACAGATACGCAGTATTTT. The full variable domain, its missing parts supplied by reference TRBV2 and TRBJ2-3, is EPEVTQTPSHQVTQMGQEVILRCVPISNHLYFYWYRQILGQKVEFLVSFYNNEISEKSEIFDDQFSVERPDGSNFTLKIRSTKLEDSAMYFCASSVGQSYTDTQYFGPGTRLTVL.

The chain recombines TRBV7-9 with TRBJ1-1; 7 positions agree with TRBD1. CDR1 is SEHNR, CDR2 FQNEAQ, per germline (reference sequence). V shed 3 bases, J shed 1 base, and the junction held 11 bases outside the gene matches. The CDR3 loop spans 17 amino acids. CDR3 in DNA: TGTGCCAGCAGCTTCACCCTAGGGGGCCATACGAACACTGAAGCTTTCTTT. This gives the protein CASSFTLGGHTNTEAFF.

The CDR3 here is CASSRTGVGTEAFF. For the CDR3, the DNA is TGTGCCAGCAGTCGGACAGGGGTGGGCACTGAAGCTTTCTTT. The chain joins TRBV5-4 to TRBJ1-1, with 9 bases that match TRBD1. Germline CDR1 reads SGHNT; CDR2 reads YYREEE (reference sequence). V shed 5 bases, J shed 4 bases, and the junction held 6 bases outside the gene matches. CDR3 size: 14 residues.

This clone was counted a single time. The rearrangement links TRBV10-3 to TRBJ1-5; D unclear. CDR1 and CDR2 (germline): ENHRY, SYGVKD. Trimming cost V 2 bases and J 4 bases, with 9 bases left between them. This CDR3 comprises 14 residues. In DNA form, the CDR3 reads TGTGCCATCAGTGAGGAGGGTCTTAATCAGCCCCAGCATTTT. Translation: CAISEEGLNQPQHF.

The CDR3 sequence: CASSLGQEAPTEAFF. The CDR3, as DNA: TGTGCCAGCTCACTCGGACAGGAGGCTCCCACTGAAGCTTTCTTT. This chain links TRBV18 with TRBJ1-1; 7 nucleotides match TRBD1. J lost 4 bases, V lost 4 bases, and 9 bases had no gene match. The CDR3 is made up of 15 amino acids. Germline lookup yields CDR1 KGHSH and CDR2 LQKENI.

The CDR3 protein is CASSQGGGRIPEAFF. The CDR3 nucleotides are TGTGCCAGCAGTCAGGGAGGGGGGCGCATCCCTGAAGCTTTCTTT. This chain uses TRBV28 with TRBJ1-1, with D possibly TRBD1 on 6 matching bases. V lost 5 bases, J lost 6 bases, and 19 bases lay in between. The CDR3 spans 15 residues. Germline CDR1 is MDHEN and CDR2 is SYDVKM.

In its sample, this clone was seen a few times. The chain combines TRBV4-2 with TRBJ1-1; D remains ambiguous. Per germline, CDR1 LGHNA and CDR2 YNFKEQ. Trimming left V 0 bases short and J 8 bases short, with 10 bases between. This CDR3 spans 13 amino acids. In nucleotides, the CDR3 is TGTGCCAGCAGCCAAGATCAAGGCAGAGAAGCTTTCTTT. It encodes CASSQDQGREAFF.

This clone was seen once. The rearrangement joins TRBV28 to TRBJ1-6, with 7 bases matching TRBD1. Germline V CDR1 and CDR2: MDHEN, SYDVKM. With 7 bases clipped from V and 8 bases from J, the junction kept 11 bases outside the gene matches. This CDR3 spans 15 amino acids. The chain's CDR3 is CASKTTGQFHSPLHF. The CDR3 nucleotides read TGTGCCAGCAAAACAACGGGACAGTTCCATTCACCCCTCCACTTT.

The V gene is TRBV11-1, the J gene TRBJ2-7; no clear D gene. The CDR3 loop spans 14 amino acids. V lost 5 bases to trimming and J lost 6 bases, with 17 bases between them. Per germline, CDR1 SGHAT and CDR2 FQDESV (reference sequence). The CDR3 coding sequence is TGTGCCAGCAGCCCTAAACAGAAGGGCGGCGAGCAGTACGTC. It specifies CASSPKQKGGEQYV.

This clone has a single count. This chain uses TRBV7-9 with TRBJ2-4; possible D gene TRBD1, 6 bases. Trimming pared 4 bases from V and 8 bases from J, leaving 15 bases between. The CDR3 sequence is 14 residues long. Germline V CDR1 and CDR2: SEHNR, FQNEAQ (reference sequence). The CDR3 nucleotides are TGTGCCAGCAGCTCTATCAGGGGTTTAGACATTCAGTACTTC. This gives the protein CASSSIRGLDIQYF.

The chain employs TRBV7-6 and TRBJ2-5; TRBD1 matches 9 bases. Germline values: CDR1 SGHVS, CDR2 FNYEAQ. V lost 5 bases and J lost 1; bases outside the gene matches: 5. The CDR3 has 15 residues. CDR3 sequence (DNA): TGTGCCAGCAGCAAGACGACAGGGGGCCAAGAGACCCAGTACTTC. This translates into CASSKTTGGQETQYF.

The gene calls are TRBV20-1 and TRBJ2-1, with unresolved D. Per germline, CDR1 DFQATT and CDR2 SNEGSKA (reference sequence). The V gene lost 6 bases and the J gene lost 10 bases, with 13 bases spanning the gap. This CDR3 is built from 11 residues. Here the CDR3 DNA reads TGCAGTGCGGGTAGGGCGATCGAGCAGTTCTTC. This sequence encodes CSAGRAIEQFF.

V and J are TRBV5-4 and TRBJ2-2, with 12 bases that match TRBD1. With V trimmed by 4 bases and J by 4 bases, 5 bases remained unmatched. Germline CDR1 is SGHNT and CDR2 is YYREEE (reference sequence). The CDR3 covers 16 residues. CDR3 bases: TGTGCCAGCAGCCGGGACAGGGGGCGAAGCACCGGGGAGCTGTTTTTT. Encoded protein: CASSRDRGRSTGELFF.

This chain connects TRBV7-3 to TRBJ2-3; 8 bases are shared with TRBD2. This CDR3 has 16 residues. Germline trimming cut 5 bases from V and 0 bases from J; bases unmatched to any gene: 7. Germline CDR1 is SGHTA and CDR2 is FQGTGA. This CDR3 is CASSPIAGSSTDTQYF. As DNA, the CDR3 is TGTGCCAGCAGCCCCATAGCGGGAAGTAGCACAGATACGCAGTATTTT.

This chain connects TRBV18 to TRBJ2-2; D ambiguous. Deletions cut 2 bases from V and 1 base from J, with 14 bases between. The CDR3 consists of 17 residues. Germline assignment: CDR1 KGHSH and CDR2 LQKENI. CDR3 bases: TGTGCCAGCTCACCATTAGACACGTCCATGAACACCGGGGAGCTGTTTTTT. Protein product: CASSPLDTSMNTGELFF. The entire variable domain, with the rest obtained from reference TRBV18 and TRBJ2-2, is as follows: NAGVMQNPRHLVRRRGQEARLRCSPMKGHSHVYWYRQLPEEGLKFMVYLQKENIIDESGMPKERFSAEFPKEGPSILRIQQVVRGDSAAYFCASSPLDTSMNTGELFFGEGSRLTVL.

V is TRBV18 and J is TRBJ1-1, with D possibly being TRBD1 (6 bases). Germline loops: CDR1 KGHSH, CDR2 LQKENI. The V gene lost 5 bases and the J gene lost 12 bases, with 19 bases spanning the gap. The CDR3 covers 13 residues. CDR3 residues: CASSYERGTGTFF. The CDR3 nucleotides are TGTGCCAGCTCATATGAGAGGGGGACGGGAACTTTCTTT.

The chain combines TRBV28 with TRBJ1-2; D gene unclear. V was clipped by 6 bases and J by 6 bases, with 11 bases between them. The CDR3 is 12 amino acids. Germline values: CDR1 MDHEN, CDR2 SYDVKM. This chain's CDR3 is CASSPLQDGYTF. CDR3 nucleotide sequence: TGTGCCAGCAGCCCCTTGCAGGATGGCTACACCTTC.

This clone occurred a few times. V usage is TRBV6-5 and J usage is TRBJ2-5; 8 bases are shared with TRBD1. The germline V gene has CDR1 MNHEY and CDR2 SVGAGI. This CDR3 has 14 residues. V dropped 5 bases and J dropped 5; count of bases not matched to a gene: 7. The CDR3 nucleotides read TGTGCCAGCAGTCCCCCCCAGGGGGCGGAGACCCAGTACTTC. It is translated as CASSPPQGAETQYF.

The CDR3 nucleotides read TGTGCCAGTCAGGGCCCCTCTCCGAACTATGGCTACACCTTC. This codes for CASQGPSPNYGYTF. The genes are TRBV19 and TRBJ1-2; tentatively, D is TRBD1 (5 bases). From germline, CDR1 is LNHDA and CDR2 SQIVND (reference sequence). The V and J ends lost 8 bases and 2 bases respectively, with 15 bases between them. There are 14 residues in the CDR3. The full variable domain, in which reference TRBV19 and TRBJ1-2 provide the parts outside the CDR3, is DGGITQSPKYLFRKEGQNVTLSCEQNLNHDAMYWYRQDPGQGLRLIYYSQIVNDFQKGDIAEGYSVSREKKESFPLTVTSAQKNPTAFYLCASQGPSPNYGYTFGSGTRLTVV.

The chain has TRBV28 and TRBJ1-2, with a possible D match to TRBD1 (5 bases). The CDR3 extends over 16 amino acids. Looked up from germline, CDR1 is MDHEN and CDR2 is SYDVKM. V lost 4 bases and J lost 1, with 16 bases in between. The CDR3 DNA sequence: TGTGCCAGCAGTTCCGCCCCCTTTGACAGTAACTATGGCTACACCTTC. It codes for CASSSAPFDSNYGYTF.

The rearrangement joins TRBV18 to TRBJ2-7; TRBD1 agrees at 9 bases. V lost 4 bases to trimming and J lost 4 bases; unmatched junction nucleotides: 5. The germline V gene has CDR1 KGHSH and CDR2 LQKENI. The CDR3 runs to 14 residues. Here the CDR3 DNA reads TGTGCCAGCTCACTCAGGACAGGGGATTACGAGCAGTACTTC. It is translated as CASSLRTGDYEQYF.

V usage is TRBV7-3 and J usage is TRBJ2-5, with D uncertain. CDR1 and CDR2 (germline): SGHTA, FQGTGA. The CDR3 sequence is 13 residues long. With 5 bases removed from V and 1 base from J, the gap between germline ends came to 8 bases. The CDR3 region has the DNA TGTGCCAGCAGCCCCTACTTCCAAGAGACCCAGTACTTC. It specifies CASSPYFQETQYF.

V usage is TRBV11-1 and J usage is TRBJ2-3; D is ambiguous. With 4 bases removed from V and 2 bases from J, the gap between germline ends came to 13 bases. The germline gives CDR1 SGHAT, CDR2 FQDESV (reference sequence). The CDR3 totals 15 residues. CDR3 DNA: TGTGCCAGCAGCTCGATCGAGGAATTCACAGATACGCAGTATTTT. Its protein is CASSSIEEFTDTQYF. The full variable domain, rest sourced from reference TRBV11-1 and TRBJ2-3, is EAEVAQSPRYKITEKSQAVAFWCDPISGHATLYWYRQILGQGPELLVQFQDESVVDDSQLPKDRFSAERLKGVDSTLKIQPAELGDSAMYLCASSSIEEFTDTQYFGPGTRLTVL.

The chain employs TRBV9 and TRBJ2-2; 10 nucleotides match TRBD1. The CDR3 is made up of 16 amino acids. V shed 5 bases, J shed 2 bases, and the junction held 6 bases outside the gene matches. CDR1 is SGDLS, CDR2 YYNGEE, per germline. CDR3 sequence reads: CASSEGQGRNTGELFF. CDR3 sequence (DNA): TGTGCCAGCAGTGAGGGACAGGGGCGCAACACCGGGGAGCTGTTTTTT.

The chain combines TRBV5-1 with TRBJ2-5, with a weak D call TRBD1 (5 bases). The J call could be wrong; TRBJ2-7 is a better fit for the DNA end. The germline V gene encodes CDR1 SGHRS and CDR2 YFSETQ. CDR3 length: 14 residues. This chain's CDR3 is CASSLQGTSYEQYF. In DNA form, the CDR3 reads TGCGCCAGCAGCTTGCAGGGTACCAGCTACGAGCAGTACTTC.